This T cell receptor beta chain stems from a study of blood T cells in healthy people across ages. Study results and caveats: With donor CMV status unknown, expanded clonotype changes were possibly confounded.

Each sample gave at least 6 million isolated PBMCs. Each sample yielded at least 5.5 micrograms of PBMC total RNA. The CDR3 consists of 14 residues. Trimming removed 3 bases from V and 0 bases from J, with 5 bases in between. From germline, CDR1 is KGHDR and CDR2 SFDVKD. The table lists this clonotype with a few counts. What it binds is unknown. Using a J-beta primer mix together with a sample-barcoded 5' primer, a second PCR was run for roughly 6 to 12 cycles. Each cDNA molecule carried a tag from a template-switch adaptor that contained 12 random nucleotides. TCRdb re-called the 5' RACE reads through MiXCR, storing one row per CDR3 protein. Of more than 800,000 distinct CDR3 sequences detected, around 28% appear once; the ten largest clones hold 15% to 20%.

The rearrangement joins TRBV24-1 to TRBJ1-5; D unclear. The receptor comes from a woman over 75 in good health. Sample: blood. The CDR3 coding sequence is TGTGCCACCAGTGATCCCCGTAGCAATCAGCCCCAGCATTTT. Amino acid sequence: CATSDPRSNQPQHF.